The 2 T cell receptor beta chains reported below all come from one sample, sequenced in a study of T cells in Graves' hyperthyroidism and ophthalmopathy. It was RNA transcripts that yielded the amplified TCR beta CDR3 regions. TCR CDR3 underwent first-round RT-PCR with the HTBI primer set. One entry per CDR3 protein results from TCRdb running MiXCR on the multiplex PCR reads. The profile shows about 840,000 distinct CDR3 sequences, about two fifths of them singletons. Sample: blood. The receptor source for this set is a man between 18 and 29 years old with Graves' hyperthyroidism.

This clonotype was detected ten times or more. This chain links TRBV7-9 with TRBJ1-6, with a weak D call TRBD1 (6 bases). The V end lost 8 bases, the J end lost 5 bases, and 13 bases lay between the germline ends. The CDR3 loop spans 14 amino acids. Germline V lookup: CDR1 SEHNR, CDR2 FQNEAQ (reference sequence). DNA for the CDR3: TGTGCCAGCGCCGAAGGGACAAATAATTCACCCCTCCACTTT. Translation: CASAEGTNNSPLHF.

In this sample, this clonotype turned up many times. This rearrangement joins TRBV24-1 to TRBJ2-5; 8 bases align to TRBD2. Germline V gives CDR1 KGHDR, CDR2 SFDVKD. Germline trimming cut 4 bases from V and 5 bases from J; bases unmatched to any gene: 8. There are 15 residues in the CDR3. CDR3 protein: CATSDPRGAGETQYF. CDR3 sequence (DNA): TGTGCCACCAGTGACCCGCGGGGGGCGGGGGAGACCCAGTACTTC.